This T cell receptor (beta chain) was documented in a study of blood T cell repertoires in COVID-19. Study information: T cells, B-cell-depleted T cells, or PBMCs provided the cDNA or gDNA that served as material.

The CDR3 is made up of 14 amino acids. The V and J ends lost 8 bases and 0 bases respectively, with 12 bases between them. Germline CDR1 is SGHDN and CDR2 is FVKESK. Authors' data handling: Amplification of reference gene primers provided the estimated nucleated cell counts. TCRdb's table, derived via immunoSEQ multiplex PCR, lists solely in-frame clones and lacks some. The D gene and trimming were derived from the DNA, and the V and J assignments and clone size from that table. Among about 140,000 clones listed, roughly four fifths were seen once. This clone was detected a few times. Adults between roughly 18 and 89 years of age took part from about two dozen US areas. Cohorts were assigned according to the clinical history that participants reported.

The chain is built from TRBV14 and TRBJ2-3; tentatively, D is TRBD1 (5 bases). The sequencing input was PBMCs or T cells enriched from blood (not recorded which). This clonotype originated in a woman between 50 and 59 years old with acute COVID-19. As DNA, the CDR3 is TGTGCCAGCTCACCGCAGGGAAGCACAGATACGCAGTATTTT. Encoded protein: CASSPQGSTDTQYF.